Listed here are 22 T cell receptor beta chains from one sample, sequenced in a study of cytomegalovirus exposure and HLA in healthy donors. The primer mix had 60 Vbeta and 13 Jbeta primers. Generated by immunoSEQ multiplex PCR, the TCRdb table keeps only in-frame clones and is missing some. The data show about 78,000 clones, about four fifths seen once. The source material was PBMCs. The source is a man aged 45 to 65 in good health and CMV-seropositive.

V usage is TRBV5-8 and J usage is TRBJ2-1, with TRBD1 matching 7 bases. The CDR3 length is 14 residues. The J segment lost 7 bases and the V segment lost 3 bases, leaving 7 bases of the junction unmatched. Per germline, CDR1 SGHTS and CDR2 YDEGEE. CDR3 amino acids: CASSSVQGTNEQFF. CDR3 bases: TGTGCCAGCAGCTCGGTACAGGGGACGAATGAGCAGTTCTTC. Variable domain in full (rest from reference TRBV5-8 and TRBJ2-1): EAGVTQSPTHLIKTRGQQATLRCSPISGHTSVYWYQQALGLGLQFLLWYDEGEERNRGNFPPRFSGRQFPNYSSELNVNALELEDSALYLCASSSVQGTNEQFFGPGTRLTVL.

The chain has TRBV18 and TRBJ1-1; no reliable D call. The CDR3 consists of 12 residues. The germline gives CDR1 KGHSH, CDR2 LQKENI. V dropped 2 bases and J dropped 8 bases, with 9 bases sitting between them. The CDR3 nucleotides are TGTGCCAGCTCACCAACAGCAGAGGAAGCTTTCTTT. This sequence encodes CASSPTAEEAFF.

The J gene is TRBJ1-1, the V gene TRBV6-6; no definite D call. The V end was cut by 2 bases, the J end by 2 bases, with 9 bases between. The CDR3 has 14 residues. The germline V gene encodes CDR1 MNHNY and CDR2 SVGAGI (reference sequence). Here the CDR3 reads CASSYLADNTEAFF. The CDR3 nucleotides are TGTGCCAGCAGTTACCTTGCGGATAACACTGAAGCTTTCTTT.

The rearrangement joins TRBV6-5 to TRBJ2-6, with D hard to call. The CDR3 consists of 15 residues. CDR1 is MNHEY and CDR2 is SVGAGI in the germline V gene. V was shortened by 5 bases and J by 0 bases, with 8 bases between the two germline ends. DNA for the CDR3: TGTGCCAGCAGTCCTGGCTTCTCTGGGGCCAACGTCCTGACTTTC. Protein sequence: CASSPGFSGANVLTF.

The chain uses TRBV15 and TRBJ1-1, with D unclear. The CDR3 spans 15 residues. The V and J ends lost 0 bases and 2 bases respectively, with 10 bases between them. In germline, CDR1 is LNHNV, CDR2 YYDKDF (reference sequence). The CDR3 coding sequence is TGTGCCACCAGCAGAGATGGGCGGGCTAACACTGAAGCTTTCTTT. Translation: CATSRDGRANTEAFF.

CDR3 amino acids: CAWGLATYNEQFF. CDR3 nucleotides: TGTGCCTGGGGACTAGCGACCTACAATGAGCAGTTCTTC. The chain carries TRBV30 and TRBJ2-1; 9 bases fit TRBD2. Germline lookup yields CDR1 GTSNPN and CDR2 SVGIG (reference sequence). CDR3 length: 13 residues. After removal of 5 bases from V and 2 bases from J, the junction contained 1 base not matched to a gene.

V gene TRBV4-1 combines with J gene TRBJ1-1; D gene ambiguous. The germline V and J ends were trimmed by 2 bases and 4 bases, with 14 bases remaining between them. This CDR3 comprises 15 residues. Germline loops: CDR1 MGHRA, CDR2 YSYEKL. The chain's CDR3 is CASSQNPAEVTEAFF. Here the CDR3 DNA reads TGCGCCAGCAGCCAAAACCCGGCAGAGGTCACTGAAGCTTTCTTT.

This clone came up a few times. V gene TRBV30 combines with J gene TRBJ1-3; D unclear. Germline values: CDR1 GTSNPN, CDR2 SVGIG (reference sequence). The CDR3 consists of 10 residues. V gave up 6 bases and J gave up 8 bases, with 8 bases separating them. The CDR3: CACSVDTIYF. CDR3 nucleotides: TGTGCCTGTTCAGTGGACACCATATATTTT.

This chain connects TRBV15 to TRBJ1-1; 8 bases agree with TRBD1. V trimming: 5 bases; J trimming: 8 bases; junction bases outside the gene matches: 10. The V gene's germline CDR1 is LNHNV and CDR2 YYDKDF (reference sequence). This CDR3 comprises 14 residues. CDR3 DNA sequence: TGTGCCACCAGCCCTCGGAGACAGGGGTCCGAAGCTTTCTTT. This gives the protein CATSPRRQGSEAFF.

This sequence joins TRBV19 and TRBJ2-2, with 7 bases that match TRBD2. CDR3 length equals 15 residues. V dropped 5 bases and J dropped 7; count of bases not matched to a gene: 10. CDR1 is LNHDA and CDR2 is SQIVND in the germline V gene (reference sequence). The CDR3 reads CASSPRPPGGGELFF. The CDR3 DNA sequence: TGTGCCAGTAGTCCGCGACCCCCGGGGGGCGGGGAGCTGTTTTTT.

This clone appeared a single time. The chain carries TRBV6-6 and TRBJ2-7; TRBD2 matches at 7 bases. Germline V lookup: CDR1 MNHNY, CDR2 SVGAGI (reference sequence). This CDR3 is 14 amino acids long. Trimming at V came to 6 bases and at J to 2 bases, leaving 7 bases not matched to a gene. Here the CDR3 DNA reads TGTGCCAGCAGGAATACCGGGACTACCTACGAGCAGTACTTC. It specifies CASRNTGTTYEQYF.

The chain is built from TRBV25-1 and TRBJ1-2; D gene unclear. Germline CDR1 MGHDK, CDR2 SYGVNS. The CDR3 totals 14 residues. V was pared by 4 bases and J by 3 bases, with 12 bases between. This chain's CDR3 is CASSGVTAYYGYTF. In DNA, the CDR3 is TGTGCCAGCAGTGGGGTTACAGCTTACTATGGCTACACCTTC.

The rearrangement uses TRBV27 and TRBJ1-1, with 8 positions matching TRBD1. J gave up 2 bases and V 0 bases, and 2 bases lay outside the gene matches. Germline lookup yields CDR1 MNHEY and CDR2 SMNVEV (reference sequence). The CDR3 consists of 15 residues. In DNA form, the CDR3 reads TGTGCCAGCAGTTTATCTGCAGGGGGCAACACTGAAGCTTTCTTT. Translating gives CASSLSAGGNTEAFF.

V usage is TRBV27 and J usage is TRBJ2-1; TRBD1 aligns across 7 bases. The CDR3 is 16 residues long. CDR1 and CDR2 from the germline V gene are MNHEY and SMNVEV (reference sequence). V gave up 5 bases and J gave up 4 bases; unmatched junction bases: 11. As DNA, the CDR3 is TGTGCCAGCAGTCCTTATGGGGCAGGGGGATACAATGAGCAGTTCTTC. This codes for CASSPYGAGGYNEQFF.

The chain joins TRBV5-4 to TRBJ1-3, with a possible D match to TRBD1 (5 bases). The CDR3 spans 17 residues. CDR1 SGHNT and CDR2 YYREEE come from the germline V gene (reference sequence). Trimming shortened V by 2 bases and J by 4 bases, and 19 bases separated the two germline ends. The CDR3 loop is CASSLAPAGGVGNTIYF. CDR3 coding DNA: TGTGCCAGCAGCTTAGCACCAGCGGGGGGAGTCGGAAACACCATATATTTT.

The chain uses TRBV25-1 and TRBJ2-3; TRBD2 is a possible D gene (5 bases). The CDR3 runs 14 residues. Trimming removed 1 base at V and 3 bases at J, with 8 bases between. Germline CDR1 MGHDK, CDR2 SYGVNS. The CDR3 protein is CASSELRATDTQYF. CDR3 sequence (DNA): TGTGCCAGCAGTGAATTGCGGGCGACAGATACGCAGTATTTT.

The chain employs TRBV5-4 and TRBJ2-3, with a weak D call TRBD1 (6 bases). Germline V gene sequence: CDR1 SGHNT, CDR2 YYREEE (reference sequence). The CDR3 spans 16 residues. With 4 bases removed from V and 3 bases from J, the gap between germline ends came to 18 bases. In DNA, the CDR3 is TGTGCCAGCAGCCGAGGAGGCAGGGGTTCAACAGATACGCAGTATTTT. Translation gives CASSRGGRGSTDTQYF.

The gene calls are TRBV4-1 and TRBJ1-2; 11 nucleotides align to TRBD1. The junction had 10 bases not matched to a gene; V was cut back by 1 base and J by 6 bases. This CDR3 is 17 amino acids long. Germline CDR1 reads MGHRA; CDR2 reads YSYEKL. The DNA for the CDR3 is TGCGCCAGCAGCCAAGCGTCCAGGACAGGGGGCCTAGATGGCTACACCTTC. Translation: CASSQASRTGGLDGYTF.

The chain links TRBV5-4 to TRBJ1-1; a weak D match, TRBD1 (5 bases). Germline CDR1 is SGHNT and CDR2 is YYREEE (reference sequence). This CDR3 comprises 13 residues. Between the trimmed V and J ends, which lost 4 bases and 0 bases, there was a span of 7 bases. The CDR3 protein is CASSLTVNTEAFF. In DNA form, the CDR3 reads TGTGCCAGCAGCCTGACAGTGAACACTGAAGCTTTCTTT. Variable domain in full (rest from reference TRBV5-4 and TRBJ1-1): ETGVTQSPTHLIKTRGQQVTLRCSSQSGHNTVSWYQQALGQGPQFIFQYYREEENGRGNFPPRFSGLQFPNYSSELNVNALELDDSALYLCASSLTVNTEAFFGQGTRLTVV.

For this clone: A junction boundary mismatches the germline segment, possibly from a read error. The rearrangement joins TRBV7-6 to TRBJ2-2; D uncertain. The CDR3 loop spans 15 amino acids. CDR1 and CDR2 from the germline V gene are SGHVS and FNYEAQ. The DNA for the CDR3 is TGTGTCAGCAGCGCGAACCCAGGCCGCACCGGGGAGCTGTTTTTT. This gives the protein CVSSANPGRTGELFF.

The genes are TRBV4-3 and TRBJ2-7; TRBD2 aligns across 14 bases. The trim removed 3 bases at V and 2 bases at J, leaving 3 bases unmatched. This CDR3 spans 16 amino acids. Germline V gene sequence: CDR1 LGHNA, CDR2 YSLEER. The CDR3 loop reads CASSQSTSGRAYEQYF. The CDR3, as DNA: TGCGCCAGCAGCCAGTCGACTAGCGGGAGGGCCTACGAGCAGTACTTC.

This chain uses TRBV7-2 with TRBJ2-1, with a possible D match to TRBD1 (5 bases). With 5 bases removed from V and 9 bases from J, the gap between germline ends came to 20 bases. CDR1 is SGHTA and CDR2 is FQGNSA in the germline V gene. There are 15 residues in the CDR3. The CDR3 DNA follows: TGTGCCAGCAGCCCGGCCACAGGTCCAGTCGGTGAGCAGTTCTTC. Translated, it gives CASSPATGPVGEQFF.